The rows below give T cell receptor beta chains drawn from one sample of a study of post-analysis software for immune sequencing data. TCRdb re-called the PCR reads with MiXCR, one entry per CDR3 protein. The data show about 540,000 distinct CDR3 sequences, roughly 34% seen once. Sequenced input: blood. Receptors originate from a girl aged 2 to 17 with multiple sclerosis. CDR3s include the opening cysteine and the closing phenylalanine or tryptophan. A D gene is named only where the DNA matches it firmly. Only part of the rows carry a size: once, few, many, or a class if the clone is expanded.

clone size,D gene,V gene,J gene,CDR3 protein,CDR3 DNA
.,TRBD1,TRBV5-1,TRBJ2-4,CASSSRTGVDIQYF,TGCGCCAGCAGCTCCCGGACAGGGGTTGACATTCAGTACTTC
few,.,TRBV20-1,TRBJ2-5,CSASLGTGRETQYF,TGCAGTGCTAGTCTGGGTACGGGGCGAGAGACCCAGTACTTC
.,TRBD1,TRBV2,TRBJ1-5,CASSEGRDRVGNQPQHF,TGTGCCAGCAGTGAAGGTCGTGACAGGGTGGGCAATCAGCCCCAGCATTTT
few,TRBD1,TRBV11-1,TRBJ2-1,CASSPRIGGDRARYVYNEQFF,TGTGCCAGCAGCCCCCGAATAGGTGGGGACAGGGCCCGCTACGTCTACAATGAGCAGTTCTTC
many,.,TRBV7-2,TRBJ1-5,CASSLTVFTNQPQHF,TGTGCCAGCAGCTTAACCGTTTTTACCAATCAGCCCCAGCATTTT
many,.,TRBV7-3,TRBJ2-7,CASSPNDRPIPDEQYF,TGTGCCAGCAGCCCCAATGACAGACCTATCCCTGACGAGCAGTACTTC
.,.,TRBV5-1,TRBJ2-3,CASSLGTAARDTQYF,TGCGCCAGCAGCTTGGGGACAGCCGCACGGGATACGCAGTATTTT
few,TRBD2,TRBV5-1,TRBJ2-5,CASSPGRGEETQYF,TGCGCCAGCAGCCCGGGCCGGGGGGAAGAGACCCAGTACTTC
.,.,TRBV6-4,TRBJ2-3,CASAQGPTDTQYF,TGTGCCAGCGCCCAGGGCCCCACAGATACGCAGTATTTT
few,.,TRBV6-5,TRBJ2-7,CASSYLLSAGRHSYEQYF,TGTGCCAGCAGTTACTTGCTGTCCGCGGGGCGGCACTCCTACGAGCAGTACTTC
.,TRBD1,TRBV9,TRBJ1-2,CASSVIDDTGGYGYTF,TGTGCCAGCAGCGTAATCGACGATACAGGGGGCTATGGCTACACCTTC
.,TRBD1,TRBV12-3/TRBV12-4,TRBJ2-7,CASSLGRQGTHEQYF,TGTGCCAGCAGTTTAGGGCGACAGGGGACCCACGAGCAGTACTTC
few,.,TRBV9,TRBJ2-5,CASSPGRSTWETQYF,TGTGCCAGCAGCCCCGGACGGTCGACGTGGGAGACCCAGTACTTC
few,TRBD1,TRBV29-1,TRBJ1-2,CSVEGWATGSGYTF,TGCAGCGTTGAGGGGTGGGCGACAGGGTCTGGCTACACCTTC
.,.,TRBV27,TRBJ2-1,CASSSRITGFYEQFF,TGTGCCAGCAGTTCACGGATAACAGGGTTCTATGAGCAGTTCTTC
.,.,TRBV6-2/TRBV6-3,TRBJ2-3,CAGTKQGTDTQYF,TGTGCCGGCACCAAGCAGGGCACAGATACGCAGTATTTT
.,TRBD1,TRBV7-3,TRBJ2-5,CASSRDRTHLETQYF,TGTGCCAGCAGCCGGGACAGGACCCATTTGGAGACCCAGTACTTC
.,TRBD1,TRBV11-1,TRBJ2-3,CASRQGGEDTQYF,TGTGCCTCCAGACAGGGCGGTGAAGATACGCAGTATTTT
.,TRBD1,TRBV6-5,TRBJ1-1,CASNINRGPNTEAFF,TGTGCCAGCAACATCAACAGGGGACCGAACACTGAAGCTTTCTTT
.,.,TRBV6-1,TRBJ2-2,CASSQWSGQGSGNTGELFF,TGTGCCAGCAGCCAATGGTCAGGCCAGGGGAGCGGGAACACCGGGGAGCTGTTTTTT
.,.,TRBV7-9,TRBJ1-6,CASSSGGNSPLHF,TGTGCCAGCAGCTCCGGGGGTAATTCACCCCTCCACTTT
.,TRBD1,TRBV5-1,TRBJ1-5,CASSSNRGSNQPQHF,TGCGCCAGCAGCTCAAACAGGGGTAGCAATCAGCCCCAGCATTTT
.,.,TRBV6-5,TRBJ1-1,CASGTGSTTEAFF,TGTGCCAGCGGGACTGGGAGTACCACTGAAGCTTTCTTT